This entry is about one T cell receptor (beta chain). This sample stems from a study of blood T cell repertoires in COVID-19. Study-wide context: Whether acute or convalescent, the COVID-19 samples came from the United States, Italy and Spain.

The V and J ends lost 4 bases and 0 bases, in that order; junction bases with no gene match: 11. Germline assignment: CDR1 SQVTM and CDR2 ANQGSEA. CDR3 size: 18 residues. Libraries were prepared by immunoSEQ multiplex PCR; TCRdb keeps only in-frame clonotypes and omits some of them. The sample has around 40,000 clones, approximately 90% seen once; the top ten hold around a sixth. The TCR originated in a woman aged 25 to 39 in a cohort sampled during active COVID-19. The rearrangement uses TRBV29-1 and TRBJ2-1, with TRBD1 identical over 11 bases. The specimen was peripheral blood. CDR3 sequence (DNA): TGCAGCGTTGTGGGTCCCGGGGACAGGGGGATCTCCTACAATGAGCAGTTCTTC. Its protein product is CSVVGPGDRGISYNEQFF.